The rows below give T cell receptor beta chains drawn from one sample of a study of human T cells and chemical hapten exposure. TCRdb fed the 5' RACE reads into MiXCR, producing one record per CDR3 protein. The table shows roughly 110,000 distinct CDR3 sequences, with approximately 20% occurring only once. The origin of the receptors is a human donor in good health. Both conserved end residues are part of each CDR3. The D gene is left open where the match is weak. Clone size is not always given. Where it is, it says once, few, many or a class for expanded clones.

d_call	clone_size	v_call	j_call	cdr3_nt	cdr3_aa
-	-	TRBV20-1	TRBJ2-1	TGCAGTGCTAGTAGCAGTGGGCGGCAGTTCTTC	CSASSSGRQFF
TRBD1	-	TRBV11-2	TRBJ2-1	TGTGCCAGCGGGGACAGGGGGCGCTTGTTGAATGAGCAGTTCTTC	CASGDRGRLLNEQFF
-	-	TRBV20-1	TRBJ1-5	TGCAGTGCTAGAGATTCCCCCGGCCGCTGGGTACAGCCCCAGCATTTT	CSARDSPGRWVQPQHF
-	-	TRBV29-1	TRBJ1-3	TGCAGCGTTATGGCCTCGCGCTCTGGAAACACCATATATTTT	CSVMASRSGNTIYF
-	-	TRBV6-1	TRBJ1-3	TGTGCCATAGAAGGGGGGGAAGCGCGAAACACCATATATTTT	CAIEGGEARNTIYF
TRBD2	-	TRBV20-1	TRBJ2-3	TGCAGTGCTAGAAGGGCGGGAGGCACAGATACGCAGTATTTT	CSARRAGGTDTQYF
-	few	TRBV11-1	TRBJ1-2	TGTGCCAGCAGCGCTAATCAGGAGTATGGCTACACCTTC	CASSANQEYGYTF
TRBD1	-	TRBV28	TRBJ1-2	TGTGCCAGCAGGGGAGACAGGGGGAGTGGCTACACCTTC	CASRGDRGSGYTF
-	few	TRBV27	TRBJ2-4	TGTGCCAGCAGTTTAAGTATGACAGGCACGAACCCGCAGGGGTACATTCAGTACTTC	CASSLSMTGTNPQGYIQYF
TRBD2	few	TRBV4-1	TRBJ2-1	TGCGCCAGCAGCCAATTACTAGCGGGAGCTTATGAGCAGTTCTTC	CASSQLLAGAYEQFF
TRBD1	few	TRBV10-2	TRBJ1-5	TGCGCCAGCAGTGACCCCGGGACAGGGAATCAGCCCCAGCATTTT	CASSDPGTGNQPQHF
TRBD2	-	TRBV12-3/TRBV12-4	TRBJ2-4	TGTGCCAGCAGGGAGCTAGCGGGAGTTAAGGGCAAAAACATTCAGTACTTC	CASRELAGVKGKNIQYF
TRBD2	few	TRBV11-2	TRBJ2-4	TGTGCCAGCAGCCGAACGACTGGACTAGCGGGAGTGCCTGATAAAAACATTCAGTACTTC	CASSRTTGLAGVPDKNIQYF
-	few	TRBV6-5	TRBJ1-5	TGTGCCAGCAGCCTGAAAGGGGGCAATCAGCCCCAGCATTTT	CASSLKGGNQPQHF
TRBD2	-	TRBV9	TRBJ2-2	TGTGCCAGCAGCACGGGACTAGCGAAAGGTCCTGGGGAGCTGTTTTTT	CASSTGLAKGPGELFF
-	-	TRBV28	TRBJ1-6	TGTGCCAGCAGTTTGGGAGCAGATAATTCACCCCTCCACTTT	CASSLGADNSPLHF
-	-	TRBV5-1	TRBJ2-5	TGCGCCAGCAGCTCGCGGGACTTGAGAGGAGAGACCCAGTACTTC	CASSSRDLRGETQYF
-	-	TRBV24-1	TRBJ2-1	TGTGCCACCAGTTCCCCCCTGAGTGAGCAGTTCTTC	CATSSPLSEQFF
TRBD1	-	TRBV2	TRBJ2-3	TGTGCCAGCCAGCCGGGACAGGGGGCAATAGATACGCAGTATTTT	CASQPGQGAIDTQYF
TRBD2	-	TRBV6-5	TRBJ2-3	TGTGCCAGCAGTTACGTGGGCGGGAGCCCAGATACGCAGTATTTT	CASSYVGGSPDTQYF